Presented here are 10 T cell receptor beta chains from one specimen sequenced in a study of early T cells in non-severe SARS-CoV-2 infection. One entry per CDR3 protein results from TCRdb running MiXCR on the 5' RACE reads. The sample includes 80,000 or so distinct CDR3 sequences, over 9.5% of them seen just once. Material for sequencing was whole blood. These receptors came from an adult who was a healthcare worker with PCR-confirmed SARS-CoV-2 infection or an uninfected control (not recorded which).

V and J are TRBV5-8 and TRBJ2-1, with 10 bases that match TRBD1. V trimming: 3 bases; J trimming: 7 bases; junction bases outside the gene matches: 4. CDR3 length equals 14 residues. Germline CDR1 SGHTS, CDR2 YDEGEE. CDR3 protein: CASSSGQGVNEQFF. DNA for the CDR3: TGTGCCAGCAGCTCCGGACAGGGGGTGAATGAGCAGTTCTTC.

In this sample, this clonotype turned up many times. The chain couples TRBV9 to TRBJ1-1; 7 bases line up with TRBD1. CDR1 and CDR2 from the germline V gene are SGDLS and YYNGEE. CDR3 length equals 13 residues. The V segment lost 3 bases and the J segment 3 bases; nucleotides outside the gene matches: 2. CDR3: CASSGTGDTEAFF. In DNA form, the CDR3 reads TGTGCCAGCAGCGGAACAGGGGACACTGAAGCTTTCTTT.

This clonotype was picked up many times. V and J are TRBV7-9 and TRBJ2-2; D is undetermined. Germline V gene data show CDR1 as SEHNR and CDR2 as FQNEAQ (reference sequence). This CDR3 is built from 14 residues. Between the trimmed V and J ends, which lost 5 bases and 9 bases, there was a span of 16 bases. The DNA of the CDR3 is TGTGCCAGCAGCCACCTGGTCCCAGACCGGGAGCTGTTTTTT. Its translation is CASSHLVPDRELFF. The full variable domain, completed using reference TRBV7-9 and TRBJ2-2, is DTGVSQNPRHKITKRGQNVTFRCDPISEHNRLYWYRQTLGQGPEFLTYFQNEAQLEKSRLLSDRFSAERPKGSFSTLEIQRTEQGDSAMYLCASSHLVPDRELFFGEGSRLTVL.

This clonotype was observed a few times. This chain connects TRBV20-1 to TRBJ2-2, with 12 positions matching TRBD2. The length of the CDR3 is 17 residues. Trimming removed 6 bases from V and 1 base from J; junction bases left unmatched: 9. The V gene's germline CDR1 is DFQATT and CDR2 SNEGSKA (reference sequence). DNA for the CDR3: TGCAGTGCGCCAGGACTAGCGGGGCAAGAGAACACCGGGGAGCTGTTTTTT. As protein: CSAPGLAGQENTGELFF.

This clonotype came up many times. The chain employs TRBV7-7 and TRBJ2-5; 7 positions agree with TRBD1. V lost 4 bases, J lost 0 bases, and 2 bases stayed unmatched. Germline V gives CDR1 SSHAT, CDR2 FNYEAQ (reference sequence). The CDR3 runs 14 residues. CDR3 in amino acids: CASSSGQDQETQYF. CDR3 nucleotide sequence: TGTGCCAGCAGCTCCGGACAGGACCAAGAGACCCAGTACTTC.

Only a few counts were recorded for this clonotype. CDR3 bases: TGTGCCAGCAGTGGAACAGGACAGGGGGTCTACGAGCAGTACTTC. This translates into CASSGTGQGVYEQYF. V and J are TRBV2 and TRBJ2-7; 10 nucleotides align to TRBD1. The CDR3 sequence is 15 residues long. V dropped 4 bases and J dropped 3; count of bases not matched to a gene: 6. CDR1 and CDR2 (germline): SNHLY, FYNNEI.

This clonotype was counted between two and nine times. The gene calls are TRBV11-2 and TRBJ2-7; 8 bases agree with TRBD2. CDR1 is SGHAT and CDR2 is FQNNGV in the germline V gene. The CDR3 covers 14 residues. V trimming: 4 bases; J trimming: 3 bases; junction bases outside the gene matches: 5. The CDR3 DNA reads TGTGCCAGCAGCTCGGGAGGGGCCGACTACGAGCAGTACTTC. It translates to CASSSGGADYEQYF.

This clonotype was detected many times. This chain joins TRBV18 and TRBJ1-5; D not resolved. Trimming pared 3 bases from V and 2 bases from J, leaving 14 bases between. The germline gives CDR1 KGHSH, CDR2 LQKENI. The CDR3 runs to 16 residues. The CDR3 DNA follows: TGTGCCAGCTCACCCTCGATGGGGAGTGGCAATCAGCCCCAGCATTTT. Its protein product is CASSPSMGSGNQPQHF.

This clonotype was counted ten times or more. The chain carries TRBV7-2 and TRBJ1-5; TRBD1 matches at 8 bases. The CDR3 sequence is 15 residues long. The germline CDR1 and CDR2 sequences are SGHTA and FQGNSA. V lost 5 bases to trimming and J lost 1 base; unmatched junction nucleotides: 4. Written as DNA, the CDR3 is TGTGCCAGCAGCCGTGGACAGGGCAGCAATCAGCCCCAGCATTTT. Amino acid sequence: CASSRGQGSNQPQHF.

This clonotype was found many times. The rearrangement uses TRBV20-1 and TRBJ1-3; the match to TRBD1 covers 7 bases. This CDR3 is built from 14 residues. The germline gives CDR1 DFQATT, CDR2 SNEGSKA (reference sequence). With 5 bases clipped from V and 2 bases from J, the junction kept 6 bases outside the gene matches. CDR3 amino acids: CSALTGTAGNTIYF. The DNA for the CDR3 is TGCAGTGCTTTGACAGGGACGGCTGGAAACACCATATATTTT.